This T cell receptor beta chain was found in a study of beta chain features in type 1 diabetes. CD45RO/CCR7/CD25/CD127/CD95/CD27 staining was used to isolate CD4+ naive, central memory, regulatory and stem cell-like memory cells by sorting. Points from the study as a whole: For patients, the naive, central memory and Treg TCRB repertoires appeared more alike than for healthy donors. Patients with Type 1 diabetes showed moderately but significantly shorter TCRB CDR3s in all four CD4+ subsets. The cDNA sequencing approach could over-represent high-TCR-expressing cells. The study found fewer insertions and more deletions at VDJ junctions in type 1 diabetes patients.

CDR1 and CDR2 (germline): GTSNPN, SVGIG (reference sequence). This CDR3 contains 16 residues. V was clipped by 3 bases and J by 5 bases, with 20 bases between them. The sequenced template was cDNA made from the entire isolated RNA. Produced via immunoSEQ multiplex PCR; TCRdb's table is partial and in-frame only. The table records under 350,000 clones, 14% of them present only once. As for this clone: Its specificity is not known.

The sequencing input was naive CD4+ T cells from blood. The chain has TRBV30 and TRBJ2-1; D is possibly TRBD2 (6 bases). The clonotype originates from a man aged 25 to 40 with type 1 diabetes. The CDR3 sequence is CAWRRGVASANNEQFF. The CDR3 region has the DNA TGTGCCTGGAGACGTGGGGTGGCTAGCGCTAACAATGAGCAGTTCTTC.